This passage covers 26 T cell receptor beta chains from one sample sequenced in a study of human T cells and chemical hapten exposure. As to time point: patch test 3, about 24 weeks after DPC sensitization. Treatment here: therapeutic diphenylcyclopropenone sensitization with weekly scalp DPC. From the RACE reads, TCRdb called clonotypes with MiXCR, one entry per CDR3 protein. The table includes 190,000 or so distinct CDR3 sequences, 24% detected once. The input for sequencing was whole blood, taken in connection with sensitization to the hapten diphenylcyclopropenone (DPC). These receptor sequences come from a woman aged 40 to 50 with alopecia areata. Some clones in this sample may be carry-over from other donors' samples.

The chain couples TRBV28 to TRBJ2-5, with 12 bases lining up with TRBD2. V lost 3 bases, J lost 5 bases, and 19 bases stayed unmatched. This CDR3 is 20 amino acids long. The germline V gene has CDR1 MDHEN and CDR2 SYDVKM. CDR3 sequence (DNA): TGTGCCAGCAGTTTTCACGGAGCGATGACGACTAGCGGGAGTCTGGAGACCCAGTACTTC. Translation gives CASSFHGAMTTSGSLETQYF. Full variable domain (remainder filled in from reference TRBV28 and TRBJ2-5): DVKVTQSSRYLVKRTGEKVFLECVQDMDHENMFWYRQDPGLGLRLIYFSYDVKMKEKGDIPEGYSVSREKKERFSLILESASTNQTSMYLCASSFHGAMTTSGSLETQYFGPGTRLLVL.

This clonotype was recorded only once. The CDR3 loop is CASSSRLAGGPIYEQYF. The CDR3 coding sequence is TGTGCCAGCAGTTCGCGGCTAGCGGGAGGGCCGATCTACGAGCAGTACTTC. This chain joins TRBV6-2 or TRBV6-3 and TRBJ2-7, with TRBD2 matching over 12 bases. This CDR3 spans 17 amino acids. Germline CDR1 is MNHEY and CDR2 is SVGEGT. J was trimmed by 3 bases and V by 4 bases; bases with no gene match: 10.

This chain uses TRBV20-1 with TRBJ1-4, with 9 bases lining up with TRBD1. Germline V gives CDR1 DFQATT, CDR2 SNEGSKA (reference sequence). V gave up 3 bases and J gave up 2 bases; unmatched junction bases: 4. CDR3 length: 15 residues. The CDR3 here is CSASYRGRTNEKLFF. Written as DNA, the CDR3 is TGCAGTGCTAGTTACAGGGGGCGGACTAATGAAAAACTGTTTTTT.

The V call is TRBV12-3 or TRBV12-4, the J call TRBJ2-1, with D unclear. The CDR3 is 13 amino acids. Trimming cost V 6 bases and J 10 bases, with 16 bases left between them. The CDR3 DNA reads TGTGCCAGCAGCTCCTACGGTTTAGCCGAGCAGTTCTTC. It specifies CASSSYGLAEQFF.

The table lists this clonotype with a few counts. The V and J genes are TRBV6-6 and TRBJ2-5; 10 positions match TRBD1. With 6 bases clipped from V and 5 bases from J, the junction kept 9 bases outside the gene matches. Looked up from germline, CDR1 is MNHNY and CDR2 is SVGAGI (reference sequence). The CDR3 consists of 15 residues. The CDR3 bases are TGTGCCAGCAGGGGATCCGGGACAGGGGAGGAGACCCAGTACTTC. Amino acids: CASRGSGTGEETQYF.

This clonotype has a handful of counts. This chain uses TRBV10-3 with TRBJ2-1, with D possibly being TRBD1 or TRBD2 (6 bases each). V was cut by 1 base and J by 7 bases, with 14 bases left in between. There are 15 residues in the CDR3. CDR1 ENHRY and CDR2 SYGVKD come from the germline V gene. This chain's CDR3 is CAISEYGGGGNEQFF. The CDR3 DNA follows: TGTGCCATCAGTGAGTACGGGGGCGGAGGGAATGAGCAGTTCTTC.

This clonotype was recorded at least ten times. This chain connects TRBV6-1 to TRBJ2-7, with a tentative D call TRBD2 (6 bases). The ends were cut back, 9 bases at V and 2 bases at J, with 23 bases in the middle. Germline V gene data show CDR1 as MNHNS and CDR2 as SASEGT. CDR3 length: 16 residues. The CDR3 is CASTRDSGTTTYEQYF. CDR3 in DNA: TGTGCCAGTACCAGGGACTCCGGGACCACAACCTACGAGCAGTACTTC.

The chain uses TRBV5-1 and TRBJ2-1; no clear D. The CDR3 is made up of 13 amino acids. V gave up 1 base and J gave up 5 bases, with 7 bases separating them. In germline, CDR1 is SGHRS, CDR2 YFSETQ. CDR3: CASSLLTNNEQFF. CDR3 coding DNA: TGCGCCAGCAGCTTGTTAACCAACAATGAGCAGTTCTTC.

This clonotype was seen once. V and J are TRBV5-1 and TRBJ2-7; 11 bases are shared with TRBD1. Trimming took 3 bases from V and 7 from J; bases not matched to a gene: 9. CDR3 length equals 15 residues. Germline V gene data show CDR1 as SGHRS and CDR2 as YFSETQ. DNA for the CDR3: TGCGCCAGCAGCTCGTTCGGACAGGGGGCATGGGAGCAGTACTTC. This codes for CASSSFGQGAWEQYF.

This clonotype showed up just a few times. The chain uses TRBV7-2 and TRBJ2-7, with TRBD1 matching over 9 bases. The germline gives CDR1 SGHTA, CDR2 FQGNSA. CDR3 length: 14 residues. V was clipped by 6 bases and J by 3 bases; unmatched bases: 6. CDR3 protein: CASSSGTGYYEQYF. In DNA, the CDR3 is TGTGCCAGCAGTTCCGGGACAGGGTACTACGAGCAGTACTTC.

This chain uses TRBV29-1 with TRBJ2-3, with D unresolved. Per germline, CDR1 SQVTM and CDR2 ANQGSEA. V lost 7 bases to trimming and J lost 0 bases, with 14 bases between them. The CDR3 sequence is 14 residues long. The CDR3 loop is CSGWPNASTDTQYF. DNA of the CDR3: TGCAGCGGGTGGCCTAATGCTAGCACAGATACGCAGTATTTT.

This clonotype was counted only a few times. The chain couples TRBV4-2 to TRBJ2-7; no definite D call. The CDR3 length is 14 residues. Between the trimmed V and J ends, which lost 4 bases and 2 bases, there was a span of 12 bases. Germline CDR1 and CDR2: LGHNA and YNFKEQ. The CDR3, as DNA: TGTGCCAGCAGCCCGGAGTCGTCACCCTACGAGCAGTACTTC. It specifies CASSPESSPYEQYF.

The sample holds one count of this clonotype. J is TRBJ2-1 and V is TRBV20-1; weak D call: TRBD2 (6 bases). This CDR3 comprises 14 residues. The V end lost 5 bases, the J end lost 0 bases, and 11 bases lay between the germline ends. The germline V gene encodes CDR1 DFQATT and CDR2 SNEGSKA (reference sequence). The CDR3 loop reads CSASAGSSYNEQFF. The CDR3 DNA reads TGCAGTGCTTCAGCGGGTAGCTCCTACAATGAGCAGTTCTTC.

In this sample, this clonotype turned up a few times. For the CDR3, the DNA is TGTGCCAGCAGCTACCTCAGTCGCAGGGCAACCGGGGAGCTGTTTTTT. Translating gives CASSYLSRRATGELFF. The genes are TRBV11-2 and TRBJ2-2; weak D call: TRBD1 (5 bases). This CDR3 comprises 16 residues. V was clipped by 4 bases and J by 5 bases, with 17 bases between them. Germline V gene data show CDR1 as SGHAT and CDR2 as FQNNGV.

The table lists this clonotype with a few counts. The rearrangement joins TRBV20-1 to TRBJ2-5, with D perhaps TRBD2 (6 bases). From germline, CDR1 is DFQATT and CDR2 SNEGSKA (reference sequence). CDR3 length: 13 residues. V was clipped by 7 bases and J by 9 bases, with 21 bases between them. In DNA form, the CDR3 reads TGCAGTGGGGAAAACCCACCTGGGAGGCCCCAGTACTTC. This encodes CSGENPPGRPQYF.

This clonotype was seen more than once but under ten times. The CDR3 reads CASAGGASEGPQHF. The CDR3 region has the DNA TGTGCCTCCGCGGGGGGCGCCTCCGAAGGGCCCCAGCATTTT. The chain is built from TRBV5-6 and TRBJ1-5; TRBD1 might be the D (6 bases). Trimming took 10 bases from V and 9 from J, leaving 23 bases between them. The CDR3 runs to 14 residues. Germline V lookup: CDR1 SGHDT, CDR2 YYEEEE. The full variable domain, with the rest looked up from reference TRBV5-6 and TRBJ1-5, is DAGVTQSPTHLIKTRGQQVTLRCSPKSGHDTVSWYQQALGQGPQFIFQYYEEEERQRGNFPDRFSGHQFPNYSSELNVNALLLGDSALYLCASAGGASEGPQHFGDGTRLSIL.

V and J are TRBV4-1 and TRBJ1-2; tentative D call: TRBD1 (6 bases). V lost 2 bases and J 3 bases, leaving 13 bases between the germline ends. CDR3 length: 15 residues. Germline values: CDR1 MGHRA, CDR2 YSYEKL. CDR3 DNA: TGCGCCAGCAGCCAAAAACAGGGATCGGACTATGGCTACACCTTC. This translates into CASSQKQGSDYGYTF.

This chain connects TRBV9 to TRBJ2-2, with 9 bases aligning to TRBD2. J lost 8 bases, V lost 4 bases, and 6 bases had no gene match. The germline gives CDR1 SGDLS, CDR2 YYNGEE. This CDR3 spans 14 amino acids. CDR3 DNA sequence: TGTGCCAGCAGCCGGACTAGCGCAGGAGGGGAGCTGTTTTTT. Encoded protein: CASSRTSAGGELFF.

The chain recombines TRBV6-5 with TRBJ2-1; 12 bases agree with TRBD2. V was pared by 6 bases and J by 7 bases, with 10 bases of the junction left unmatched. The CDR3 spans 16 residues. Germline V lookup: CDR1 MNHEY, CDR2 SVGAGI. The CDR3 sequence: CASSLPRGTSGNEQFF. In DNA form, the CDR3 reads TGTGCCAGCAGCCTACCCCGAGGGACTAGCGGGAATGAGCAGTTCTTC.

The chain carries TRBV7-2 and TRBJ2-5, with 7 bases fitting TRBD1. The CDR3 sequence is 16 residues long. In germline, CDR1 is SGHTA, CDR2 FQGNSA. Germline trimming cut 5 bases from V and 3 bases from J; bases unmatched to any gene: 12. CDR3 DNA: TGTGCCAGCAGCCCGCGACAGGGAGCCTTTAAAGAGACCCAGTACTTC. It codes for CASSPRQGAFKETQYF. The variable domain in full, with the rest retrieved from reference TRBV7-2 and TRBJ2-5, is GAGVSQSPSNKVTEKGKDVELRCDPISGHTALYWYRQSLGQGLEFLIYFQGNSAPDKSGLPSDRFSAERTGGSVSTLTIQRTQQEDSAVYLCASSPRQGAFKETQYFGPGTRLLVL.

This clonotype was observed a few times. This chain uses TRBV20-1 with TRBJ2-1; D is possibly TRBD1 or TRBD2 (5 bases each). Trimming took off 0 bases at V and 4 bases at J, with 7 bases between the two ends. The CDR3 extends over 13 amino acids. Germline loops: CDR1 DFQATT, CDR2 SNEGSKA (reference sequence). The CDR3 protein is CSARDGGYNEQFF. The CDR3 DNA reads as TGCAGTGCTAGAGATGGGGGATACAATGAGCAGTTCTTC.

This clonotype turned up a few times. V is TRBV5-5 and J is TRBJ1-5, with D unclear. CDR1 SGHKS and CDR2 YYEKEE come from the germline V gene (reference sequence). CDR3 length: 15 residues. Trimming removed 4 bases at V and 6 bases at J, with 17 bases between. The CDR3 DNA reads TGTGCCAGCAGCCGGGCCGGGGAGAGTAGTCAGCCCCAGCATTTT. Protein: CASSRAGESSQPQHF.

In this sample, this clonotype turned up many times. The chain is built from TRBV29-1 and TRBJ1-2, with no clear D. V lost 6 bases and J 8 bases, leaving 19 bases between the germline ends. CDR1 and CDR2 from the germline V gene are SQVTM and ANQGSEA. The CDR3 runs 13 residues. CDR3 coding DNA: TGCAGCGTCGTACCGACCGCTTCGAGCGGCTACACCTTC. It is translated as CSVVPTASSGYTF.

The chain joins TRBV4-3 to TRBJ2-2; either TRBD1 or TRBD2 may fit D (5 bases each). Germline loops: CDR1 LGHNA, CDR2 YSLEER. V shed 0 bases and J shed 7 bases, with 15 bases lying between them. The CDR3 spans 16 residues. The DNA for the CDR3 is TGCGCCAGCAGCCAAGATCCGAGGGGCCGTCGCGGGGAGCTGTTTTTT. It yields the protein CASSQDPRGRRGELFF.

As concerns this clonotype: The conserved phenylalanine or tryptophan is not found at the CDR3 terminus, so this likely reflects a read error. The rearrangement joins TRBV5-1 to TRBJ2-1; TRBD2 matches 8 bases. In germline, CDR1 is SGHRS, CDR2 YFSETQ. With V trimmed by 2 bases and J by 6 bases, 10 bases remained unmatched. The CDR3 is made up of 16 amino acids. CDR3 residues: CASSFSGLEVGNEQFL. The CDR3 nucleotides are TGCGCCAGCAGCTTCTCGGGACTAGAGGTGGGCAATGAGCAGTTCCTC.

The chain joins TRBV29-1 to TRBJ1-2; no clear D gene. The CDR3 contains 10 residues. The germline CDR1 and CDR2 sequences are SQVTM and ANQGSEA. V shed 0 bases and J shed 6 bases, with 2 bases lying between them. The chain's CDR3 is CSVEEDGYTF. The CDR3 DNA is TGCAGCGTTGAAGAGGATGGCTACACCTTC.